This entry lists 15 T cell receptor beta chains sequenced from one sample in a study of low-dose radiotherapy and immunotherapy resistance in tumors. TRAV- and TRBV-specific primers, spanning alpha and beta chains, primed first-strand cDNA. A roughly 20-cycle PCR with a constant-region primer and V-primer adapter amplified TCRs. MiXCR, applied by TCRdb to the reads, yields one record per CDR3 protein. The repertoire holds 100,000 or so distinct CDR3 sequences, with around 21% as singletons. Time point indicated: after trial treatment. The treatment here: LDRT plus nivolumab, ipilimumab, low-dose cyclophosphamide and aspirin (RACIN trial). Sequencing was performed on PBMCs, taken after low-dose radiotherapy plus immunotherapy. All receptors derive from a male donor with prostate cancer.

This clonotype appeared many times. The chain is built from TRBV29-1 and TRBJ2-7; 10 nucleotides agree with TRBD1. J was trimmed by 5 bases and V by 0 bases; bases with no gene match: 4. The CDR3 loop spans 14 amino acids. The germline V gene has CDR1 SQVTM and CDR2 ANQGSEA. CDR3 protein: CSVEDPGQGNEQYF. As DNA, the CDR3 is TGCAGCGTTGAAGATCCGGGACAGGGGAACGAGCAGTACTTC.

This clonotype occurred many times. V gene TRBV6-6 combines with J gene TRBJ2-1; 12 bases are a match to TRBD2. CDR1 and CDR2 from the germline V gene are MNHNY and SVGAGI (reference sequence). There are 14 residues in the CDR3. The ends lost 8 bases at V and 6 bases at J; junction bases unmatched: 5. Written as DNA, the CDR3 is TGTGCCAGCCTAAGACTAGCGGGAGTCAATGAGCAGTTCTTC. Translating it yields CASLRLAGVNEQFF.

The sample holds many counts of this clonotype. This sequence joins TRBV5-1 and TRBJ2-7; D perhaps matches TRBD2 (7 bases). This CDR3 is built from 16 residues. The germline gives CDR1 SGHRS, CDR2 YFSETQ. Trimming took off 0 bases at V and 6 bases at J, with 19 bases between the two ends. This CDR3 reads CASSLENLGGAGEQYF. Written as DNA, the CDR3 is TGCGCCAGCAGCTTGGAAAATCTGGGGGGGGCGGGCGAGCAGTACTTC.

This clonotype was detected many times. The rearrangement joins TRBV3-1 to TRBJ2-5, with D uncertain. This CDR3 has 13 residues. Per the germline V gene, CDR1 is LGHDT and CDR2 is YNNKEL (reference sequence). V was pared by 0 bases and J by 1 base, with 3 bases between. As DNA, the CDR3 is TGTGCCAGCAGCCAAGAGGTCCAAGAGACCCAGTACTTC. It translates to CASSQEVQETQYF.

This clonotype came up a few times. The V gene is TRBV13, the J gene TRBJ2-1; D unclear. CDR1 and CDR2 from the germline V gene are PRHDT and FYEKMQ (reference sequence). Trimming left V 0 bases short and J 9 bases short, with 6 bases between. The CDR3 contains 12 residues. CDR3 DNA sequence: TGTGCCAGCAGCTTAGGCCAGTTTGAGCAGTTCTTC. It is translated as CASSLGQFEQFF.

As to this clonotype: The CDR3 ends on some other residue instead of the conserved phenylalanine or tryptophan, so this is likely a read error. CDR3 nucleotide sequence: TGTGCCAGCATGGAGGGGACCGGGGGCGCTGAAGCTTTCGTT. Protein: CASMEGTGGAEAFV. The V and J genes are TRBV9 and TRBJ1-1, with D perhaps TRBD1 (6 bases). Germline CDR1 and CDR2: SGDLS and YYNGEE. This CDR3 contains 14 residues. Trimming removed 6 bases at V and 6 bases at J, with 18 bases between.

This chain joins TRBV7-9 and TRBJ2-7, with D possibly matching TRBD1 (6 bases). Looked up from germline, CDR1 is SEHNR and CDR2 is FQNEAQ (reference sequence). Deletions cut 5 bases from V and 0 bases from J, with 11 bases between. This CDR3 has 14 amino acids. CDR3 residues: CASSRGTNSYEQYF. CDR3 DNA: TGTGCCAGCAGCAGGGGGACGAACTCCTACGAGCAGTACTTC.

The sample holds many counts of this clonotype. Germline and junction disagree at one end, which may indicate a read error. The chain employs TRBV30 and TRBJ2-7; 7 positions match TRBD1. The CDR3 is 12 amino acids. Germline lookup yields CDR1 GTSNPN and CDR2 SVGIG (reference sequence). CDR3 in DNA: TGTGCCTGGAGTGAGGGGGCGGCCCGAGGGAACTTC. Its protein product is CAWSEGAARGNF. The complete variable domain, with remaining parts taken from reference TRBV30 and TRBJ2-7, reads SQTIHQWPATLVQPVGSPLSLECTVEGTSNPNLYWYRQAAGRGLQLLFYSVGIGQISSEVPQNLSASRPQDRQFILSSKKLLLSDSGFYLCAWSEGAARGNFGPGTRLTVT.

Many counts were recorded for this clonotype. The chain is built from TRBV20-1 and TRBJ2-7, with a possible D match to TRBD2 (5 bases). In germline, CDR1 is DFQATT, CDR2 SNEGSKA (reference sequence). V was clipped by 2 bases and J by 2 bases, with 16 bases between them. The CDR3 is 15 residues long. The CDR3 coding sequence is TGCAGTGCTAGAAGCTATTTATCCGGGACCTACGAGCAGTACTTC. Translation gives CSARSYLSGTYEQYF.

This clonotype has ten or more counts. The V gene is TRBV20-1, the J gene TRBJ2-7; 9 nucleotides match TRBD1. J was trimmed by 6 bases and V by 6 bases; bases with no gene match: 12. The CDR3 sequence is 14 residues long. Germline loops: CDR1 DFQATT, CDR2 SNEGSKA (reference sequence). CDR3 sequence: CSAKAGTGSAEQYF. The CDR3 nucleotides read TGCAGTGCAAAGGCCGGGACAGGGTCAGCCGAGCAGTACTTC.

CDR3 nucleotide sequence: TGTGCCATCAGTGAGAGGACTAGCGGGGGGAGCTCCTACAATGAGCAGTTCTTC. Translating it yields CAISERTSGGSSYNEQFF. The chain couples TRBV10-3 to TRBJ2-1, with 14 bases fitting TRBD2. The CDR3 extends over 18 amino acids. The V gene's germline CDR1 is ENHRY and CDR2 SYGVKD. V lost 2 bases, J lost 0 bases, and 3 bases stayed unmatched.

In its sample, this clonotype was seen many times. CDR3 nucleotide sequence: TGTGCCAGCTCACCACCTTACTTATCCTACGAGCAGTACTTC. Residues: CASSPPYLSYEQYF. V usage is TRBV18 and J usage is TRBJ2-7, with unresolved D. V lost 0 bases to trimming and J lost 1 base, with 7 bases between them. CDR3 length: 14 residues. Germline CDR1 reads KGHSH; CDR2 reads LQKENI.

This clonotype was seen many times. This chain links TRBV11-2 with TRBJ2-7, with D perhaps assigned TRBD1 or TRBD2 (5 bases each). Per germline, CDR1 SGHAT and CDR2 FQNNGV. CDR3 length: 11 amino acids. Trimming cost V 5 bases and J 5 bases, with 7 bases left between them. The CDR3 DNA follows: TGTGCCAGCAGCCGAGGGGACGAGCAGTACTTC. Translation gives CASSRGDEQYF.

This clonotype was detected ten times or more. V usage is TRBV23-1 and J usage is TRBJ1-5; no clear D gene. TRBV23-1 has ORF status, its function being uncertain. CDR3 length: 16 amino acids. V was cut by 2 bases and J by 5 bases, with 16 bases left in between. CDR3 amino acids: CASSQPRPYNYQPQHF. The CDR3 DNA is TGCGCCAGCAGTCAACCTAGACCCTACAACTATCAGCCCCAGCATTTT.

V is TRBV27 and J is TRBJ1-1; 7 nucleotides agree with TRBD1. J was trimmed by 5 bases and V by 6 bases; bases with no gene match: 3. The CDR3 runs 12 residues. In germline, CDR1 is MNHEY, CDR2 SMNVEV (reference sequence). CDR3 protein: CASREGATEAFF. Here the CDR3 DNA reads TGTGCCAGCAGGGAGGGGGCGACTGAAGCTTTCTTT.